This entry concerns a single TCR beta chain. Its target is not known. This entry is derived from a study of cytomegalovirus exposure and HLA in healthy donors. Study findings and constraints: Investigators reported about 160 TCR beta chains as tied to cytomegalovirus.

Generated by immunoSEQ multiplex PCR, the TCRdb table keeps only in-frame clones and is missing some. The table has tens of thousands of clones, around 94% seen once. The CDR3 length is 15 residues. The germline CDR1 and CDR2 sequences are MGHRA and YSYEKL. The V end lost 1 base, the J end lost 3 bases, and 9 bases lay between the germline ends. V usage is TRBV4-1 and J usage is TRBJ2-2; D is unresolved. The sequence was collected from a young man in good health and CMV-seronegative. The sample taken for sequencing was PBMCs. CDR3 protein: CASSQVGSYTGELFF. CDR3 sequence (DNA): TGCGCCAGCAGCCAAGTGGGCTCCTACACCGGGGAGCTGTTTTTT.